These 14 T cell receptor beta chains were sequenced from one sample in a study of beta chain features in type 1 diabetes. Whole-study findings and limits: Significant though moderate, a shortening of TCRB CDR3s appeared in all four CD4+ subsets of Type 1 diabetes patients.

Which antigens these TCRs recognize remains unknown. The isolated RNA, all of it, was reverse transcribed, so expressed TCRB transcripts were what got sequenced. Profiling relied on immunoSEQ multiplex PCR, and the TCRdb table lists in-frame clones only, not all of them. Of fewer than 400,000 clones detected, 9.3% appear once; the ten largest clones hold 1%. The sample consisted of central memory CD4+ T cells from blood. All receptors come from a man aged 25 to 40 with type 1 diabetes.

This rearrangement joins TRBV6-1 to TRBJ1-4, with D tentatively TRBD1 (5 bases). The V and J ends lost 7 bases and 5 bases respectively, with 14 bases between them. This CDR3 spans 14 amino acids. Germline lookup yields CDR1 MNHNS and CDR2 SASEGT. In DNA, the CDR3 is TGTGCCAGCACCGCCGGGACGGAGAATGAAAAACTGTTTTTT. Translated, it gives CASTAGTENEKLFF.

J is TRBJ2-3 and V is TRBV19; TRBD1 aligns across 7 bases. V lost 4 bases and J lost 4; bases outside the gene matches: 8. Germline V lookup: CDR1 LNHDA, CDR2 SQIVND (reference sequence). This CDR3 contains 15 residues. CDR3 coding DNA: TGTGCCAGTAGTACAGGGGGTGGTAGAGCAGATACGCAGTATTTT. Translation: CASSTGGGRADTQYF.

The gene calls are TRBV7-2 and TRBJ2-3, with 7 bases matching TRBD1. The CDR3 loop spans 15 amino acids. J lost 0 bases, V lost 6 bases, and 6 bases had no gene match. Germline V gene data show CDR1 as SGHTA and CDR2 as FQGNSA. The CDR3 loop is CASSQDRKSTDTQYF. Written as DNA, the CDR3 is TGTGCCAGCAGTCAGGACAGGAAGAGCACAGATACGCAGTATTTT. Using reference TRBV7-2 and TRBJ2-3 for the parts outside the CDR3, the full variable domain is GAGVSQSPSNKVTEKGKDVELRCDPISGHTALYWYRQSLGQGLEFLIYFQGNSAPDKSGLPSDRFSAERTGGSVSTLTIQRTQQEDSAVYLCASSQDRKSTDTQYFGPGTRLTVL.

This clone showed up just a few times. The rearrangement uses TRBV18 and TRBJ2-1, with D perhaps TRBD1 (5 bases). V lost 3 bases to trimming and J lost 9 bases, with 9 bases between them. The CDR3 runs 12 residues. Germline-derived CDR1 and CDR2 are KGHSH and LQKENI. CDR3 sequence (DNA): TGTGCCAGCTCACCTACCACAGGTGAGCAGTTCTTC. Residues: CASSPTTGEQFF.

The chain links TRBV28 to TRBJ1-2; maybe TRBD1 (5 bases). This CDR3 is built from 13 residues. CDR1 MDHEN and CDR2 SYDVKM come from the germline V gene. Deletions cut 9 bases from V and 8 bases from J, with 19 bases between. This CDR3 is CASKTEQLVGYTF. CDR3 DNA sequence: TGTGCCAGTAAGACAGAGCAACTGGTGGGCTACACCTTC.

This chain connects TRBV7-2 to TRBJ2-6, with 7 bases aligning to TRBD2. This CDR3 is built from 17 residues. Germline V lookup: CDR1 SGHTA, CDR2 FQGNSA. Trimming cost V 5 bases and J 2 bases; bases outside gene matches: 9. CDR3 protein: CASSLQTSGAGANVLTF. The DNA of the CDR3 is TGTGCCAGCAGCCTCCAAACGAGCGGGGCTGGGGCCAACGTCCTGACTTTC.

This CDR3 is CASSQGGGLAPFF. The CDR3 nucleotides read TGCGCCAGCAGCCAAGGGGGGGGACTAGCTCCATTCTTC. The J gene is TRBJ2-1, the V gene TRBV4-1; 9 bases line up with TRBD2. With V trimmed by 1 base and J by 16 bases, 8 bases remained unmatched. The CDR3 has 13 residues. The germline V gene encodes CDR1 MGHRA and CDR2 YSYEKL.

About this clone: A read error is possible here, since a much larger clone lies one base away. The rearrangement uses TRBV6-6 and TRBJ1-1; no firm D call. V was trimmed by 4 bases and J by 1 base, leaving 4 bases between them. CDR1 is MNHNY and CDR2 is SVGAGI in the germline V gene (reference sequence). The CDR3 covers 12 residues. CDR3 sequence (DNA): TGTGCCAGCAGTTCAACGAACACTGAAGCTTTCTTT. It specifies CASSSTNTEAFF.

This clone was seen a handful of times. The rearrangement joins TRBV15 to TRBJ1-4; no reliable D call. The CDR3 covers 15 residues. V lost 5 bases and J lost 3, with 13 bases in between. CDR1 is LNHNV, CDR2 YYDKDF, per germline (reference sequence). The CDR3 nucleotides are TGTGCCACCAGCTGGAGTTGGGTGGCTAATGAAAAACTGTTTTTT. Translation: CATSWSWVANEKLFF.

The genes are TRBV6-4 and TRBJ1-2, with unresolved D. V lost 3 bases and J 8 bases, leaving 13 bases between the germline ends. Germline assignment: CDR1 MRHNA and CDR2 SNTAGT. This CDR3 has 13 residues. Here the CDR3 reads CASSEYPDGGYTF. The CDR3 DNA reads TGTGCCAGCAGTGAATACCCCGATGGGGGCTACACCTTC.

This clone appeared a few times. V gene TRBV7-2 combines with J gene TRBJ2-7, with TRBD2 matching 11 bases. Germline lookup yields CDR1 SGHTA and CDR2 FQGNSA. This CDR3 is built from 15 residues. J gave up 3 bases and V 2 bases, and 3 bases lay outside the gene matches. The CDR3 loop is CASSLIAGGIYEQYF. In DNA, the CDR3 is TGTGCCAGCAGCTTAATAGCGGGGGGGATCTACGAGCAGTACTTC.

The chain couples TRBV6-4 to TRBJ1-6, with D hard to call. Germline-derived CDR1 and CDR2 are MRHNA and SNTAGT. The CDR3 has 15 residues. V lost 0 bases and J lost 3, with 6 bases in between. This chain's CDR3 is CASSDSPDYNSPLHF. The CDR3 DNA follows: TGTGCCAGCAGTGACTCGCCGGACTATAATTCACCCCTCCACTTT.

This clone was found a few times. CDR3 nucleotide sequence: TGCGCCAGCAGCTTTACCGGGACAAAGAACACCGGGGAGCTGTTTTTT. This sequence encodes CASSFTGTKNTGELFF. The rearrangement uses TRBV5-1 and TRBJ2-2; possibly TRBD1 for D (6 bases). V lost 2 bases and J 1 base, leaving 12 bases between the germline ends. CDR1 is SGHRS, CDR2 YFSETQ, per germline. The CDR3 is 16 residues long.

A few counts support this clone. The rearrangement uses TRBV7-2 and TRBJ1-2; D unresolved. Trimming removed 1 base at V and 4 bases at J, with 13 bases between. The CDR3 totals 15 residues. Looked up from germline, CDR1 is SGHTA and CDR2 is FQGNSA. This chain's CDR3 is CASSLGRGVGYGYTF. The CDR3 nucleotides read TGTGCCAGCAGCTTAGGCCGGGGTGTCGGCTATGGCTACACCTTC. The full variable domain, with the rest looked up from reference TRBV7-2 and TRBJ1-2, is GAGVSQSPSNKVTEKGKDVELRCDPISGHTALYWYRQSLGQGLEFLIYFQGNSAPDKSGLPSDRFSAERTGGSVSTLTIQRTQQEDSAVYLCASSLGRGVGYGYTFGSGTRLTVV.